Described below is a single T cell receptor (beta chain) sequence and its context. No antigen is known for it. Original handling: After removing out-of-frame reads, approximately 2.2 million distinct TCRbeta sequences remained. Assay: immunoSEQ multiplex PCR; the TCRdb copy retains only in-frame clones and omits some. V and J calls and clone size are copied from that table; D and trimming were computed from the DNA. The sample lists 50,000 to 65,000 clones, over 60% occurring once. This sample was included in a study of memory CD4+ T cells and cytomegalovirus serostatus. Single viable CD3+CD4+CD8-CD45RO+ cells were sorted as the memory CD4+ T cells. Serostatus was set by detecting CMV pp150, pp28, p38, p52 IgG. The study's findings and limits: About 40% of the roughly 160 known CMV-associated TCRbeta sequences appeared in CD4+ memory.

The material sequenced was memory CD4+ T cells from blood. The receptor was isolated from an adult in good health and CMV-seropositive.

The CDR3 DNA sequence: TGTGCCAGCAGCCCCCCCGGGATTGCAGGTTCACCCCTCCACTTT. Its translation is CASSPPGIAGSPLHF. The gene calls are TRBV7-2 and TRBJ1-6; D is unclear. The germline V and J ends were trimmed by 5 bases and 9 bases, with 17 bases remaining between them. This CDR3 region has 15 residues. From germline, CDR1 is SGHTA and CDR2 FQGNSA.